The 26 T cell receptor beta chains below were found in one sample sequenced in a study of T cell changes during pregnancy in multiple sclerosis (dated by TCRdb to the late 2010s). The library was produced with the immunoSEQ multiplex PCR assay. TCRdb retrieved this table from immuneACCESS and kept in-frame rearrangements only. Not all clones are present; in checked studies, unresolved V genes account for under half, and no reason is known for the remainder. Within this sample are approximately 41,000 clones, with approximately 91% of them counted one time only. Jointly, the top ten make up 1.4% of the sample. The sequenced sample was PBMCs (not recorded whether the cells were cultured). The receptor source for this set is a female donor with multiple sclerosis, enrolled in a pregnancy study.

This clone was seen a single time. V gene TRBV6-1 combines with J gene TRBJ1-5, with D unclear. The germline CDR1 and CDR2 sequences are MNHNS and SASEGT. CDR3 length equals 13 residues. Trimming removed 7 bases at V and 9 bases at J, with 16 bases between. The CDR3 is CASTFSSGGPQHF. The CDR3 region has the DNA TGTGCCAGCACTTTTAGCTCGGGCGGGCCCCAGCATTTT.

This clone has only a few counts. V and J are TRBV4-1 and TRBJ1-3; no reliable D call. Trimming stripped 8 bases from V and 5 bases from J, with 16 bases between. The CDR3 has 14 amino acids. The germline CDR1 and CDR2 sequences are MGHRA and YSYEKL. The CDR3 is CASSLTIIRNTIYF. The CDR3, as DNA: TGCGCCAGCTCATTGACTATTATAAGAAACACCATATATTTT.

The chain is built from TRBV5-1 and TRBJ2-3; 7 nucleotides line up with TRBD2. After removal of 0 bases from V and 0 bases from J, the junction contained 13 bases not matched to a gene. The CDR3 contains 19 residues. Per germline, CDR1 SGHRS and CDR2 YFSETQ. This chain's CDR3 is CASSLEGSGSGFSTDTQYF. The CDR3 region has the DNA TGCGCCAGCAGCTTGGAGGGTAGCGGGTCCGGTTTTAGCACAGATACGCAGTATTTT.

V and J are TRBV4-1 and TRBJ2-5; 13 positions agree with TRBD2. The germline CDR1 and CDR2 sequences are MGHRA and YSYEKL. J was trimmed by 3 bases and V by 3 bases; bases with no gene match: 13. This CDR3 contains 19 residues. CDR3 sequence: CASSQEPLAGGPLEETQYF. In DNA form, the CDR3 reads TGCGCCAGCAGCCAGGAACCACTAGCGGGAGGGCCGTTGGAAGAGACCCAGTACTTC.

The chain couples TRBV7-6 to TRBJ1-2; D might be TRBD1 (5 bases). The germline V and J ends were trimmed by 5 bases and 8 bases, with 15 bases remaining between them. Germline CDR1 SGHVS, CDR2 FNYEAQ. The CDR3 consists of 13 residues. CDR3 DNA: TGTGCCAGCAGCCGCACGGGGCAGGGAGGCTACACCTTC. Translated: CASSRTGQGGYTF.

This clone was counted between two and nine times. The V gene is TRBV9, the J gene TRBJ2-3, with 9 bases identical to TRBD1. The J segment lost 5 bases and the V segment lost 4 bases, leaving 8 bases of the junction unmatched. The CDR3 contains 15 residues. CDR1 SGDLS and CDR2 YYNGEE come from the germline V gene. The CDR3: CASSRGTGRGDTQYF. CDR3 DNA: TGTGCCAGCAGCCGAGGGACAGGGAGGGGAGATACGCAGTATTTT.

The chain combines TRBV10-3 with TRBJ2-2; 7 bases match TRBD2. After removal of 10 bases from V and 1 base from J, the junction contained 6 bases not matched to a gene. The CDR3 consists of 14 residues. The V gene's germline CDR1 is ENHRY and CDR2 SYGVKD. CDR3 in amino acids: CATVGLENTGELFF. CDR3 coding DNA: TGTGCCACCGTTGGACTAGAGAACACCGGGGAGCTGTTTTTT.

This clone appeared once. The chain couples TRBV6-5 to TRBJ1-3; D gene uncertain. The V and J ends lost 6 bases and 2 bases respectively, with 11 bases between them. The germline V gene has CDR1 MNHEY and CDR2 SVGAGI. This CDR3 is 14 amino acids long. CDR3 residues: CASRRNTPGNTIYF. The CDR3 nucleotides read TGTGCCAGCAGACGGAACACCCCTGGAAACACCATATATTTT.

The V call is TRBV6-1, the J call TRBJ2-5, with 8 positions matching TRBD1. The CDR3 sequence is 16 residues long. Germline V lookup: CDR1 MNHNS, CDR2 SASEGT. The V and J ends lost 0 bases and 5 bases, in that order; junction bases with no gene match: 8. The chain's CDR3 is CASSEAGTGIGETQYF. The CDR3 coding sequence is TGTGCCAGCAGTGAAGCAGGGACAGGCATTGGGGAGACCCAGTACTTC.

This chain uses TRBV10-1 with TRBJ2-2, with 8 bases matching TRBD2. The CDR3 is 14 residues long. The J segment lost 4 bases and the V segment lost 7 bases, leaving 5 bases of the junction unmatched. Germline CDR1 and CDR2: WNHNN and SYGVQD (reference sequence). The CDR3 here is CASMGSGTTGELFF. The CDR3 nucleotides read TGCGCCAGCATGGGTAGCGGGACCACCGGGGAGCTGTTTTTT.

The J gene is TRBJ2-7, the V gene TRBV7-9; 10 nucleotides match TRBD1. This CDR3 spans 16 amino acids. CDR1 and CDR2 (germline): SEHNR, FQNEAQ (reference sequence). The V segment lost 5 bases and the J segment 2 bases; nucleotides outside the gene matches: 9. Here the CDR3 DNA reads TGTGCCAGCAGCGCCAGACAGGGGGCGCTTACCTACGAGCAGTACTTC. It encodes CASSARQGALTYEQYF.

The rearrangement uses TRBV5-4 and TRBJ1-2; D is possibly TRBD1 (5 bases). Germline V gene data show CDR1 as SGHNT and CDR2 as YYREEE (reference sequence). The CDR3 has 16 residues. Trimming shortened V by 0 bases and J by 3 bases, and 15 bases separated the two germline ends. The CDR3 nucleotides are TGTGCCAGCAGCTTGGGGGGCGCAGGATTTCACTATGGCTACACCTTC. It is translated as CASSLGGAGFHYGYTF.

The CDR3 reads CASRSTGGTNTEAFF. The DNA for the CDR3 is TGTGCCAGCAGGTCTACAGGGGGGACGAACACTGAAGCTTTCTTT. This sequence joins TRBV28 and TRBJ1-1; 8 bases align to TRBD1. J gave up 1 base and V 6 bases, and 7 bases lay outside the gene matches. The CDR3 is made up of 15 amino acids. Germline-derived CDR1 and CDR2 are MDHEN and SYDVKM. The full variable domain, with the rest looked up from reference TRBV28 and TRBJ1-1, is DVKVTQSSRYLVKRTGEKVFLECVQDMDHENMFWYRQDPGLGLRLIYFSYDVKMKEKGDIPEGYSVSREKKERFSLILESASTNQTSMYLCASRSTGGTNTEAFFGQGTRLTVV.

The V call is TRBV21-1, the J call TRBJ2-2; TRBD1 was called by the table and not checked on the DNA. TRBV21-1 is a listed pseudogene. The CDR3 totals 18 residues. The CDR3 region is CASSKHPTGRENTGELFF. CDR3 sequence (DNA): TGTGCCAGCAGCAAACACCCTACAGGCCGAGAGAACACCGGGGAGCTGTTTTTT.

The V call is TRBV6-1, the J call TRBJ1-1; 10 bases fit TRBD1. The CDR3 has 15 residues. CDR1 and CDR2 from the germline V gene are MNHNS and SASEGT. After removal of 7 bases from V and 11 bases from J, the junction contained 16 bases not matched to a gene. CDR3: CASTEWVGQGEGAFF. CDR3 coding DNA: TGTGCCAGCACCGAATGGGTTGGACAGGGGGAGGGGGCTTTCTTT.

The CDR3 here is CASSLLDSLPMTGTKRYGYTF. The CDR3 bases are TGTGCCAGCAGTTTATTAGACTCGTTACCCATGACCGGGACAAAAAGATATGGCTACACCTTC. The chain has TRBV28 and TRBJ1-2; D possibly corresponds to TRBD1 (6 bases). The CDR3 has 21 amino acids. From germline, CDR1 is MDHEN and CDR2 SYDVKM. Between the trimmed V and J ends, which lost 1 base and 5 bases, there was a span of 32 bases.

The chain is built from TRBV12-5 and TRBJ2-5; tentatively, D is TRBD1 (6 bases). The CDR3 covers 18 residues. V was pared by 1 base and J by 5 bases, with 23 bases between. Germline CDR1 and CDR2: LGHNT and FRNRAP. The CDR3 DNA is TGTGCTAGTGGTTTGGGAGTAACGTCACAGGGTGGGTCGGAGACCCAGTACTTC. Translated: CASGLGVTSQGGSETQYF. Full variable domain (outside the CDR3, taken from reference TRBV12-5 and TRBJ2-5): DARVTQTPRHKVTEMGQEVTMRCQPILGHNTVFWYRQTMMQGLELLAYFRNRAPLDDSGMPKDRFSAEMPDATLATLKIQPSEPRDSAVYFCASGLGVTSQGGSETQYFGPGTRLLVL.

This chain connects TRBV6-1 to TRBJ1-4; possibly TRBD1 for D (5 bases). The V and J ends lost 9 bases and 5 bases respectively, with 19 bases between them. The germline gives CDR1 MNHNS, CDR2 SASEGT. This CDR3 has 15 amino acids. The CDR3 DNA is TGTGCCAGGGGGGGGGTCGATCCCGCAAATGAAAAACTGTTTTTT. Its protein product is CARGGVDPANEKLFF.

This chain connects TRBV10-2 to TRBJ1-2; a possible D gene is TRBD1 (6 bases). The germline V gene has CDR1 WSHSY and CDR2 SAAADI. The CDR3 totals 16 residues. V was pared by 2 bases and J by 0 bases, with 13 bases between. CDR3 DNA: TGCGCCAGCAGTGAGGCTGGGGGGGCAACTAACTATGGCTACACCTTC. Translation gives CASSEAGGATNYGYTF.

CDR3 sequence: CASAAGQGGGRMFF. CDR3 coding DNA: TGTGCCAGCGCTGCAGGACAGGGAGGGGGTAGGATGTTTTTT. The J gene is TRBJ1-4, the V gene TRBV2, with 8 bases that match TRBD1. Losses at the gene ends were 8 bases for V and 15 bases for J; bases not matched to a gene: 17. This CDR3 comprises 14 residues. Germline loops: CDR1 SNHLY, CDR2 FYNNEI.

The V and J genes are TRBV21-1 and TRBJ1-2; TRBD1 is taken as the D call from the table, unchecked against the DNA. TRBV21-1 is classified as a pseudogene. This CDR3 comprises 14 residues. CDR3 amino acids: CASSDVGPNYGYTF. CDR3 DNA sequence: TGTGCCAGCAGCGACGTGGGCCCTAACTATGGCTACACCTTC.

The chain has TRBV6-5 and TRBJ2-2, with D possibly matching TRBD1 (6 bases). Trimming stripped 0 bases from V and 5 bases from J, with 13 bases between. CDR3 length: 16 residues. Germline lookup yields CDR1 MNHEY and CDR2 SVGAGI. CDR3 in DNA: TGTGCCAGCAGTTACTCGACAGGATCAGGAACCGGGGAGCTGTTTTTT. Translated: CASSYSTGSGTGELFF.

CDR3 loop: CASGGLVTYEQYF. As DNA, the CDR3 is TGCGCCAGCGGAGGACTGGTGACCTACGAGCAGTACTTC. The gene calls are TRBV10-1 and TRBJ2-7, with a weak D call TRBD2 (5 bases). V lost 8 bases to trimming and J lost 2 bases, with 13 bases between them. Germline V CDR1 and CDR2: WNHNN, SYGVQD (reference sequence). This CDR3 comprises 13 residues.

The chain uses TRBV2 and TRBJ2-5; D is perhaps TRBD2 (6 bases). CDR3 length: 15 amino acids. Deletions cut 5 bases from V and 1 base from J, with 14 bases between. Germline CDR1 SNHLY, CDR2 FYNNEI. The CDR3 spells CASSSTGLLQETQYF. For the CDR3, the DNA is TGTGCCAGCAGTTCCACGGGACTCCTCCAAGAGACCCAGTACTTC.

J is TRBJ2-7 and V is TRBV2; TRBD1 or TRBD2 may be the D gene (5 bases each). V was trimmed by 2 bases and J by 3 bases, leaving 11 bases between them. In germline, CDR1 is SNHLY, CDR2 FYNNEI. CDR3 length: 14 amino acids. CDR3 residues: CASSELGPGYEQYF. The CDR3 DNA sequence: TGTGCCAGCAGTGAACTGGGACCAGGCTACGAGCAGTACTTC. Looking up the rest from reference TRBV2 and TRBJ2-7 gives the full variable domain: EPEVTQTPSHQVTQMGQEVILRCVPISNHLYFYWYRQILGQKVEFLVSFYNNEISEKSEIFDDQFSVERPDGSNFTLKIRSTKLEDSAMYFCASSELGPGYEQYFGPGTRLTVT.

The chain links TRBV2 to TRBJ1-5; D is ambiguous. The CDR3 extends over 12 amino acids. Germline lookup yields CDR1 SNHLY and CDR2 FYNNEI. The V and J ends lost 1 base and 9 bases respectively, with 7 bases between them. Here the CDR3 reads CASSEGVMPQHF. DNA of the CDR3: TGTGCCAGCAGTGAAGGCGTTATGCCCCAGCATTTT.